This T cell receptor beta chain was captured by sequencing in a study of T cells after yellow fever vaccination (dated by TCRdb to between 2017 and 2020). Regarding the research as a whole: The SMART-Seq v4 Ultra Low Input RNA kit was used to prepare libraries from fractions with low cell numbers. Two healthy male donors, one aged 18 to 30 and one aged 30 to 40 years, were included in the cohort. Bulk PBMC replicates and cell subsets were isolated from blood drawn at multiple timepoints before and after both primary and secondary immunization. To track T-cell clones before and after primary and booster YFV17D yellow fever vaccination, bulk TCR alpha and beta repertoires were sequenced longitudinally.

In light of the paper, this sample's treatment or condition label describes: live attenuated yellow fever vaccine strain. A standard Ficoll-Paque protocol was used to isolate PBMCs from peripheral blood. Dynabeads CD4 and CD8 positive selection kits were used to isolate the CD4 and CD8 T-cell fractions. RNA was extracted with TriZol from bulk PBMCs, CD4 and CD8 fractions, and dextramer-positive and dextramer-negative fractions. As regards this clonotype: No cognate antigen has been identified for it. No quality values exist for individual bases; no much larger clone is one base distant.

The CDR3 measures 13 amino acids from cysteine to phenylalanine. The sequence is cut down to CDR3 DNA, 39 bases in frame from base 1. Taken from the germline V gene (reference sequence), the CDR1 and CDR2 loops are MNHEY and SMNVEV. V and J are trimmed by 5 bases and 8 bases, and the gene matches miss 2 bases of the junction. For sequencing, an Illumina NovaSeq 6000 was employed. Synthesis of TCR cDNA relied on 5'RACE template switching, a step that introduced a universal primer site along with unique molecular identifiers. cDNA synthesis was primed from both the TCR alpha and TCR beta constant segments. Library amplification used two PCR steps, and the second PCR step added sample barcodes and sequencing adapters. Sequencing of the libraries was done on either Illumina HiSeq 2500 (2x100 bp) or NovaSeq (2x150 bp). The authors' pipeline ran thus. MIGEC was used to demultiplex reads and collapse the reads into UMI consensus sequences, and MiXCR was used for V(D)J alignment. Clonotypes responding to the vaccine were identified with edgeR on replicate PBMC samples, with the criteria of FDR below 0.01 and a log2 fold change above 5 up to day 15. Bulk clonotypes were assigned CD4 or CD8 identity according to which sequenced CD4 or CD8 repertoire held them at higher abundance. The public reads were run again by TCRdb, first through fastp at Q25 and then through MiXCR, and only productive beta chains were kept. Every CDR3 protein is listed once, alongside the most common genes and DNA of its rows. Here the V and J calls rest on TCRdb's processing, not on the authors' analysis. Counted in this sample were 150,000 to 200,000 distinct CDR3 sequences; approximately 11% of them appeared once. The ten largest clones represent 30% to 45% of the sample.

Beyond this particular receptor, the publication reports: Only a couple of donors were included in the study, so the extent to which the findings can be generalized is limited. Compared with the primary T-cell response, the secondary T-cell response was weaker but faster, peaking on day 5 rather than day 15. Computational filtering was needed because FACS-sorted repertoires could contain abundant contaminating clonotypes from the bulk population. A small fraction of clonotypes appeared in both the CD4 and CD8 compartments, likely as a result of convergent recombination. Most clones expanded after primary vaccination were re-detected after the booster (around 96% of CD4 and roughly 85% of CD8), suggesting broad memory maintenance.

Sequenced here: CD8+ T cells sorted from PBMCs, sampled 15 days after the yellow fever booster vaccination. The V and J genes are TRBV27 and TRBJ1-6, with 8 junctional bases fitting TRBD1. The clonotype originates from a man between 18 and 29 years old who received the YFV17D yellow fever vaccine. The CDR3 is CASSEQGDSPLHF. The DNA sequence follows: TGTGCCAGCAGTGAACAGGGGGATTCACCCCTCCACTTT.